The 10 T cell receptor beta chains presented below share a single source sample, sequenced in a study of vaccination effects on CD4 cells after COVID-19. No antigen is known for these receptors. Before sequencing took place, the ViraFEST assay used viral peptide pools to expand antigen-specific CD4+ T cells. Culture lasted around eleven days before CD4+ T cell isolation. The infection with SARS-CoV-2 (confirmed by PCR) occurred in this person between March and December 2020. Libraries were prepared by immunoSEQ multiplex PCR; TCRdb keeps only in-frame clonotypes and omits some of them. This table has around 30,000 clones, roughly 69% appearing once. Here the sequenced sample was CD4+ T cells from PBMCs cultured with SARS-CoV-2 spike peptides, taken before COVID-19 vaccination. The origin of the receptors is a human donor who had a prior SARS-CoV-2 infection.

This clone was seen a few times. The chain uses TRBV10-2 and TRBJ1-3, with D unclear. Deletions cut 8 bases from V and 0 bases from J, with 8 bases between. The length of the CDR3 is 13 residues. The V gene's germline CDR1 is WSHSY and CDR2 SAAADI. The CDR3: CASGWDSGNTIYF. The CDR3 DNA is TGCGCCAGCGGATGGGACTCTGGAAACACCATATATTTT.

Here the CDR3 DNA reads TGTGCCAGCTCTGACCGGGGGTATAAAGGCTACACCTTC. Translation gives CASSDRGYKGYTF. The rearrangement links TRBV18 to TRBJ1-2; TRBD1 is a possible D gene (5 bases). This CDR3 is built from 13 residues. The germline V gene has CDR1 KGHSH and CDR2 LQKENI. The V gene lost 6 bases and the J gene lost 8 bases, with 16 bases spanning the gap.

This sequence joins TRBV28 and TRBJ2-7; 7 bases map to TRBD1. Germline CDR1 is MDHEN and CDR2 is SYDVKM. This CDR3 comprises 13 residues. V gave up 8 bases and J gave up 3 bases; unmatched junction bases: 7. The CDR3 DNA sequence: TGTGCCAGCTCCGCCGACAGGGTCTACGAGCAGTACTTC. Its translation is CASSADRVYEQYF.

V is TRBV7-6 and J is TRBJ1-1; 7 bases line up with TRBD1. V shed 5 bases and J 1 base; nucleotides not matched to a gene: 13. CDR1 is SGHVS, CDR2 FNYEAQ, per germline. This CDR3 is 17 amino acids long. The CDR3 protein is CASSRTFGTEKNTEAFF. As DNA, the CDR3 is TGTGCCAGCAGCCGAACTTTTGGGACAGAGAAGAACACTGAAGCTTTCTTT.

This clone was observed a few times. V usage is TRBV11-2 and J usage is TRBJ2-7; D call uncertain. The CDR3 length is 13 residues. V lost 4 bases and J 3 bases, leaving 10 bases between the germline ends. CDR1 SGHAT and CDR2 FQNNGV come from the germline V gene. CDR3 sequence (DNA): TGTGCCAGCAGCTATTCGACGGGCTACGAGCAGTACTTC. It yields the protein CASSYSTGYEQYF.

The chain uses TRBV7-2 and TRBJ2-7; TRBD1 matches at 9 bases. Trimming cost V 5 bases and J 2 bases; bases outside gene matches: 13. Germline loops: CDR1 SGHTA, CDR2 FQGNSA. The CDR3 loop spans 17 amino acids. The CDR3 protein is CASSPGVRDRDTYEQYF. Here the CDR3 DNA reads TGTGCCAGCAGCCCAGGAGTCCGGGACAGGGATACCTACGAGCAGTACTTC. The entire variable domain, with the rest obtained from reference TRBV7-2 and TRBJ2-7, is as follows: GAGVSQSPSNKVTEKGKDVELRCDPISGHTALYWYRQSLGQGLEFLIYFQGNSAPDKSGLPSDRFSAERTGGSVSTLTIQRTQQEDSAVYLCASSPGVRDRDTYEQYFGPGTRLTVT.

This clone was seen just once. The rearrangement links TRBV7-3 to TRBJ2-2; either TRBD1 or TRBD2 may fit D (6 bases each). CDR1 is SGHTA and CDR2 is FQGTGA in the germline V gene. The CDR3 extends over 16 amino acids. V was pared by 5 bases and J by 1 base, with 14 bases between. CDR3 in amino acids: CASSEEAGQNTGELFF. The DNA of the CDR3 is TGTGCCAGCAGCGAAGAGGCGGGACAGAACACCGGGGAGCTGTTTTTT.

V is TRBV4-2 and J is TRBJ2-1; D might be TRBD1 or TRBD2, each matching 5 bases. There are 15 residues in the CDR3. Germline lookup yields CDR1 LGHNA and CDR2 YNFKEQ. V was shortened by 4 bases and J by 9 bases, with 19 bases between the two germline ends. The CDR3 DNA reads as TGTGCCAGCAGCCCAGGGACCGCACTAAGGGGTGAGCAGTTCTTC. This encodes CASSPGTALRGEQFF.

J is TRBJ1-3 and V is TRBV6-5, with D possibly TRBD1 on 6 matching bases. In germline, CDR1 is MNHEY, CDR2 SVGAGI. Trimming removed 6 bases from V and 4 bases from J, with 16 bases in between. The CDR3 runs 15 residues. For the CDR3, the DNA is TGTGCCAGCAGCCTACAGGGAGGTGGAGGAAACACCATATATTTT. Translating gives CASSLQGGGGNTIYF.

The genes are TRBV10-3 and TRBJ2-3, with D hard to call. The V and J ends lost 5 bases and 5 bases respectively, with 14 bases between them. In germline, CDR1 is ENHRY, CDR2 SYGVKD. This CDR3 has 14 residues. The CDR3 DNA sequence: TGTGCCATCAGTCCCTACCGTTCACAAGATACGCAGTATTTT. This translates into CAISPYRSQDTQYF.